This T cell receptor beta chain emerged from a study of blood T cell repertoires in COVID-19. Study summary: Specimens from acute and convalescent COVID-19 originated in the United States, Italy and Spain. T cells, B-cell-depleted T cells, or PBMCs supplied cDNA or gDNA.

Trimming left V 3 bases short and J 5 bases short, with 10 bases between. Germline assignment: CDR1 KGHSH and CDR2 LQKENI. The CDR3 is made up of 14 amino acids. This table comes from immunoSEQ multiplex PCR, and its TCRdb copy is limited to in-frame clones, with some not included. The sample includes 88,000 or so clones, over 75% seen only once; the top ten take more than 3%. The sample comprised peripheral blood. The rearrangement uses TRBV18 and TRBJ2-2; D unclear. The receptor comes from a man aged 55 to 70 with acute or convalescent COVID-19. The CDR3 DNA follows: TGTGCCAGCTCACCGCCGGTGAGAACCGGGGAGCTGTTTTTT. As protein: CASSPPVRTGELFF.